The 9 T cell receptor beta chains given below trace back to one sample, sequenced in a study of blood T cells in healthy people across ages. Sample-barcoded 5' priming and a J-beta primer mix drove a second PCR of about 6 to 11 cycles. MiXCR, run by TCRdb on the 5' RACE reads, gives a single entry per CDR3 protein. The sample holds fewer than 750,000 distinct CDR3 sequences, 45% to 55% seen once. The source material was blood. The receptors come from a man older than 75 in good health.

The chain employs TRBV4-3 and TRBJ2-5; D is tentatively TRBD1 or TRBD2 (5 bases each). With 0 bases removed from V and 5 bases from J, the gap between germline ends came to 13 bases. Germline loops: CDR1 LGHNA, CDR2 YSLEER. This CDR3 region has 15 residues. The CDR3 nucleotides read TGCGCCAGCAGCCAAGACGGACGGTGGGGGGAGACCCAGTACTTC. Its protein product is CASSQDGRWGETQYF.

The chain joins TRBV20-1 to TRBJ2-1; perhaps TRBD2 as D (7 bases). The CDR3 has 16 residues. With 1 base removed from V and 5 bases from J, the gap between germline ends came to 18 bases. Germline-derived CDR1 and CDR2 are DFQATT and SNEGSKA (reference sequence). The CDR3 sequence is CSARGRRGGFDNEQFF. The CDR3 region has the DNA TGCAGTGCTAGAGGTCGTCGCGGGGGCTTCGACAATGAGCAGTTCTTC.

The chain employs TRBV12-3 or TRBV12-4 and TRBJ1-1; D not resolved. This CDR3 contains 13 residues. Trimming cost V 0 bases and J 4 bases, with 6 bases left between them. The chain's CDR3 is CASSLARGTEAFF. CDR3 DNA: TGTGCCAGCAGTTTAGCGCGCGGCACTGAAGCTTTCTTT.

For this clonotype: A much larger clone sits a single nucleotide away, making a read error possible. The chain couples TRBV6-5 to TRBJ1-4, with D maybe TRBD1 (5 bases). The germline CDR1 and CDR2 sequences are MNHEY and SVGAGI. Trimming took off 6 bases at V and 5 bases at J, with 13 bases between the two ends. There are 14 residues in the CDR3. CDR3 DNA: TGTGCCAGCAGGGCCGGGACGGAAAATGAAAAACTGTTTTTT. Amino acid sequence: CASRAGTENEKLFF.

This clonotype has only a few counts. The rearrangement uses TRBV20-1 and TRBJ1-1, with 7 nucleotides matching TRBD1. The V and J ends lost 5 bases and 3 bases, in that order; junction bases with no gene match: 9. The CDR3 extends over 14 amino acids. Per germline, CDR1 DFQATT and CDR2 SNEGSKA (reference sequence). CDR3 coding DNA: TGCAGTGCTGGTCGACAGGGAAGGGACACTGAAGCTTTCTTT. This codes for CSAGRQGRDTEAFF.

V is TRBV7-2 and J is TRBJ1-2; D gene uncertain. Germline V CDR1 and CDR2: SGHTA, FQGNSA. CDR3 size: 18 residues. Deletions cut 5 bases from V and 1 base from J, with 23 bases between. The CDR3 reads CASSPRAGGHGLNYGYTF. The CDR3 bases are TGTGCCAGCAGCCCCCGGGCGGGAGGGCACGGACTTAACTATGGCTACACCTTC.

This clonotype was seen once. The chain joins TRBV20-1 to TRBJ2-3; a possible D gene is TRBD2 (5 bases). The CDR3 extends over 13 amino acids. The V and J ends lost 6 bases and 0 bases respectively, with 10 bases between them. CDR1 is DFQATT and CDR2 is SNEGSKA in the germline V gene (reference sequence). The CDR3 nucleotides are TGCAGTGCCGAGGGTCCTAGCACAGATACGCAGTATTTT. Residues: CSAEGPSTDTQYF.

The chain recombines TRBV7-2 with TRBJ2-5; TRBD2 is a possible D gene (5 bases). V was pared by 0 bases and J by 5 bases, with 13 bases between. The CDR3 length is 15 residues. Germline values: CDR1 SGHTA, CDR2 FQGNSA. For the CDR3, the DNA is TGTGCCAGCAGCTTAGCGTCCGGGGTAATTGAGACCCAGTACTTC. Translated: CASSLASGVIETQYF.

This chain joins TRBV11-1 and TRBJ2-3, with TRBD2 matching 15 bases. CDR3 length: 19 amino acids. CDR1 is SGHAT and CDR2 is FQDESV in the germline V gene (reference sequence). Trimming cost V 5 bases and J 0 bases; bases outside gene matches: 9. This CDR3 is CASSAGTSGGRSSTDTQYF. In nucleotides, the CDR3 is TGTGCCAGCAGCGCCGGGACTAGCGGGGGGCGATCTAGCACAGATACGCAGTATTTT.